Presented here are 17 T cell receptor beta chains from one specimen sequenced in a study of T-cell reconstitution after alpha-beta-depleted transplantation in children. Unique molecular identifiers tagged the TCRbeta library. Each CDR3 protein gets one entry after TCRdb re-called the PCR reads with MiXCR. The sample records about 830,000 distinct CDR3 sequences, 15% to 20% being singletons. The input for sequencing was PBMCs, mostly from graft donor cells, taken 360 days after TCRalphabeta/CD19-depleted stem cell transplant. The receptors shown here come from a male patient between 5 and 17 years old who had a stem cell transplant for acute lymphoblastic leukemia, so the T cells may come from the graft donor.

CDR3: CAWRRPFQGSDEQYF. The DNA for the CDR3 is TGTGCCTGGAGGAGACCGTTCCAGGGGTCTGACGAGCAGTACTTC. The chain combines TRBV30 with TRBJ2-7; perhaps TRBD1 as D (6 bases). Trimming pared 3 bases from V and 5 bases from J, leaving 20 bases between. CDR1 is GTSNPN and CDR2 is SVGIG in the germline V gene (reference sequence). The CDR3 covers 15 residues.

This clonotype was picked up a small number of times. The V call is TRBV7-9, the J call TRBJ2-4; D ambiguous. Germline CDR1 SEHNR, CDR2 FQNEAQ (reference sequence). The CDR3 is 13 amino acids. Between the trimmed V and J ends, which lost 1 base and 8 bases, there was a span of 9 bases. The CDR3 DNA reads TGTGCCAGCAGCTTAGTGGATTGGGACATTCAGTACTTC. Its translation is CASSLVDWDIQYF.

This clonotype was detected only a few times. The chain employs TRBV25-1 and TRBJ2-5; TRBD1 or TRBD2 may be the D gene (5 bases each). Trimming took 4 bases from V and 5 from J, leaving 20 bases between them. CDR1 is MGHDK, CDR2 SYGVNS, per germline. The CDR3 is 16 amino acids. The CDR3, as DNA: TGTGCCAGCAGTGTGGGGGTATGGACGGACCTGGAGACCCAGTACTTC. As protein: CASSVGVWTDLETQYF.

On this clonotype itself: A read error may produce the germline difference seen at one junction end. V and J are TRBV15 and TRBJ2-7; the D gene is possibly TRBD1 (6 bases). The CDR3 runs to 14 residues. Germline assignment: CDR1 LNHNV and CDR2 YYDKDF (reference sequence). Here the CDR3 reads CATSAGQIWNEQCF. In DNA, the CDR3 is TGTGCCACCAGCGCAGGACAGATCTGGAACGAGCAGTGCTTC.

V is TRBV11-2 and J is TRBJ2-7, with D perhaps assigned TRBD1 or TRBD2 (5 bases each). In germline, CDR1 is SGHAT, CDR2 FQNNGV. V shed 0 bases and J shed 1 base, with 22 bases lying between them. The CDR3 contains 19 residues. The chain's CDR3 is CASSLDLTFIGTPSYEQYF. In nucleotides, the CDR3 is TGTGCCAGCAGCTTAGATCTCACGTTCATAGGGACCCCGTCCTACGAGCAGTACTTC.

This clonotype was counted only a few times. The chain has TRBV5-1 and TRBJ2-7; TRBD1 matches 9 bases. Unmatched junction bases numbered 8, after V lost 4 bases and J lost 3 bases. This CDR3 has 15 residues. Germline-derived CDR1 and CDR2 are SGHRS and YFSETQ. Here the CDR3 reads CASSHGTGWDYEQYF. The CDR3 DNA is TGCGCCAGCAGCCACGGGACAGGGTGGGACTACGAGCAGTACTTC.

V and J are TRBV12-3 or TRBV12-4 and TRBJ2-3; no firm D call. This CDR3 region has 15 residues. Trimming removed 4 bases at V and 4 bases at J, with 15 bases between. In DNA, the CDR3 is TGTGCCAGCAGTTCCGGGCTCCTTGGACCAGATACGCAGTATTTT. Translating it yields CASSSGLLGPDTQYF.

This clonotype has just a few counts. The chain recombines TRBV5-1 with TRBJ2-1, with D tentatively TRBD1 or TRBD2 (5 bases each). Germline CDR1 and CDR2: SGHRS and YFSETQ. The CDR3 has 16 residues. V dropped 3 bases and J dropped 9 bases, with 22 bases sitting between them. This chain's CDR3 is CASSWKLVQGVGEQFF. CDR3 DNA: TGCGCCAGCAGCTGGAAACTAGTTCAAGGGGTAGGTGAGCAGTTCTTC. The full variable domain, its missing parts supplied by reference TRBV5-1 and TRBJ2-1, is KAGVTQTPRYLIKTRGQQVTLSCSPISGHRSVSWYQQTPGQGLQFLFEYFSETQRNKGNFPGRFSGRQFSNSRSEMNVSTLELGDSALYLCASSWKLVQGVGEQFFGPGTRLTVL.

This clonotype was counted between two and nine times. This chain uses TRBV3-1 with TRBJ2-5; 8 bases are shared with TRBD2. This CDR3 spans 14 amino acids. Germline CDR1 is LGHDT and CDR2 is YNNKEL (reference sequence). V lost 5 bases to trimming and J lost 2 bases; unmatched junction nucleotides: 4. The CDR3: CASSEGGGQETQYF. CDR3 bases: TGTGCCAGCAGCGAGGGCGGGGGGCAAGAGACCCAGTACTTC.

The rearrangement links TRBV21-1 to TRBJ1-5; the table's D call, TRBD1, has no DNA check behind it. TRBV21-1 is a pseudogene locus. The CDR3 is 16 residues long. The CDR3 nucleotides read TGTGCCAGCAGGGGGGGGCCTAGGAGGGGCAATCAGCCCCAGCATTTT. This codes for CASRGGPRRGNQPQHF.

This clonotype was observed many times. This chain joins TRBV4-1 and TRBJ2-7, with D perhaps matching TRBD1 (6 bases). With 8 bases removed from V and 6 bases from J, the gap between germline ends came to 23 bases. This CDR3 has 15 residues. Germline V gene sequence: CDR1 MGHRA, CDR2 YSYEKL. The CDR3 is CASSLLTGNLREQYF. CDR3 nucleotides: TGCGCCAGCTCCCTCCTCACAGGGAATTTGCGCGAGCAGTACTTC.

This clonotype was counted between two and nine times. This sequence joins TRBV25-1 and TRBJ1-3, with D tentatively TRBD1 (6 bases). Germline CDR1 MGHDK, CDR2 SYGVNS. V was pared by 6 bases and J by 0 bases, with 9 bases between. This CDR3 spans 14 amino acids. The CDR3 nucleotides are TGTGCCAGCAGCCAGGGGCGCTCTGGAAACACCATATATTTT. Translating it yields CASSQGRSGNTIYF.

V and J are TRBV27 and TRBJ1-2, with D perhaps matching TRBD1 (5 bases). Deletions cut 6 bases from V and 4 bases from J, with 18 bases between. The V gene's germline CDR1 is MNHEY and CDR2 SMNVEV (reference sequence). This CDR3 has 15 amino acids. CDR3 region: CASREEGKRGYGYTF. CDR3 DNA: TGTGCCAGCAGGGAGGAGGGGAAAAGGGGCTATGGCTACACCTTC.

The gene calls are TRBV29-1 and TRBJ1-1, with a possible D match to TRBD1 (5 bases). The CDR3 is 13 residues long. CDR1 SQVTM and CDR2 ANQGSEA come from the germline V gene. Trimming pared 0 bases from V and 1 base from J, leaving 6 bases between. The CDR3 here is CSVEETENTEAFF. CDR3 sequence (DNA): TGCAGCGTTGAAGAGACAGAGAACACTGAAGCTTTCTTT.

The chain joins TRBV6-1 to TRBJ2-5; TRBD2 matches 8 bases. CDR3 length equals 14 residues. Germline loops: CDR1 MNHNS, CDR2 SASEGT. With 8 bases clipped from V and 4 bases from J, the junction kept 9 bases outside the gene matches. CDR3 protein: CASVGTRSPETQYF. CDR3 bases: TGTGCCAGCGTGGGGACTAGGAGCCCAGAGACCCAGTACTTC.

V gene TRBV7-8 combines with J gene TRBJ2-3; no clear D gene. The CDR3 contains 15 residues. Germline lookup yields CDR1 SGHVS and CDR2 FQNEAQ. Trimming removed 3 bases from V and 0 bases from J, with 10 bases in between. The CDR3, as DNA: TGTGCCAGCAGCTTGTTACCCTTTAGCACAGATACGCAGTATTTT. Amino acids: CASSLLPFSTDTQYF.

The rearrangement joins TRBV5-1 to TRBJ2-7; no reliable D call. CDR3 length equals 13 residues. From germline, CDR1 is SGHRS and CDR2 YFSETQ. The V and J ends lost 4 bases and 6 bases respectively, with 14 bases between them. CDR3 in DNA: TGCGCCAGCAGCGATATGGCGTCGGGCGAGCAGTACTTC. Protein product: CASSDMASGEQYF.